What follows describes a single T cell receptor beta chain. Its antigen target is currently unknown. One end of the junction varies from germline; a read error may be responsible. The sample is drawn from a study of T cells in Graves' hyperthyroidism and ophthalmopathy (dated by TCRdb to between 2018 and 2021). The study in broad terms: Peripheral blood samples were taken at initial diagnosis, before any treatment was given. To identify TCR V-J signatures that set the groups apart, the researchers used a discovery cohort of 100 patients, made up of 40 to 45 with Graves' ophthalmopathy and about 60 with stable Graves' hyperthyroidism. Whether ophthalmopathy could be predicted prospectively was tested in an independent validation cohort made up of roughly 19 hyperthyroidism patients plus 17 patients who later progressed to ophthalmopathy. The roughly 94 discovery patients were randomly divided into training and test sets at a 7:3 ratio. In about 6 Graves' hyperthyroidism patients, the study also compared T-cell repertoires from thyroid tissue with T-cell repertoires from blood. Once sampling was done, hyperthyroidism patients were given methimazole at a starting dose of 30 mg daily, whereas ophthalmopathy patients were given high-dose intravenous methylprednisolone. The paper reports TCR Vbeta CDR3 sequencing of over 120 peripheral blood samples: approximately 41 ophthalmopathy, under 80 hyperthyroidism and 17 progressor patients.

The TCR beta CDR3 regions were amplified from RNA transcripts. The TCR CDR3 was subjected to a first round of RT-PCR using the HTBI primer set and the Qiagen OneStep RT-PCR kit. Libraries were constructed in a second round of multiplex PCR, after which size selection and purification were carried out. Libraries were sequenced paired-end with 100 bp reads on an Illumina HiSeq2000. The authors processed their data as follows. Raw data were processed with SOAPnuke, discarding reads with adapters, uncalled bases, mean Phred below 15, or no exact constant-primer or identifier match. High-quality paired reads were merged using COPE v1.2.5, and each unique nucleotide sequence was defined as a clonotype. Clonotypes were aligned to IMGT TRBV, TRBD and TRBJ reference segments using MiTCR v1.1. The analysis was restricted to V-J combinations with a frequency above 0.0001, which together covered 99% to 99.2% of the repertoires. The TCS score was defined as the ratio of F50 (clonal expansion) to E x V (chaos), calculated using BLOSUM62-based TCRdist between CDR3 peptides within each V-J. Welch's t-statistics and random forest reduced roughly 540 V-J features to 13, which were used in a naive Bayes classifier (R e1071). TCRdb redid the processing of the public reads, applying fastp at Q25 and MiXCR, and retained in-frame beta chains. One record per CDR3 amino acid sequence lists the most common genes and DNA. In this record, the V and J calls reflect TCRdb's handling and not the investigators' own analysis. The sample records hundreds of thousands of distinct CDR3 sequences, roughly 15% of which are singletons. 17% of the sample comes from the top ten.

From the germline V gene, CDR1 is SGHDN and CDR2 is FVKESK. Counted from cysteine to phenylalanine, this CDR3 has 17 amino acids. The sequence is cut down to CDR3 DNA, 51 bases in frame from base 1. The investigation overall reported the following: In validation, the model predicted progression to ophthalmopathy a median of roughly 6.1 months before onset, with 70% to 71% sensitivity and 72.22% specificity. A model built on a 13 V-J signature distinguished ophthalmopathy from stable hyperthyroidism, reaching 85% to 90% sensitivity and 81.08% specificity in cross-validation and 80%/75% in testing. No statistical method was used to set the sample size in advance, and investigators knew the group allocation. Most expanded thyroid clonotypes (frequency above 0.001) were also detected in blood, suggesting blood repertoires may reflect thyroid immune responses.

Ophthalmopathy patients had moderately to severely active disease, Clinical Activity Score of at least 3, NOSPECS grade of at least 4, and duration under 3 months. The study excluded patients with uncontrolled infections, other autoimmune diseases, pregnancy or lactation. Diagnoses were established on the basis of clinical symptoms, serum thyroxine and TRAb, thyroid ultrasound, and orbital computed tomography. PBMCs were isolated from about 9.2 ml of fresh peripheral blood by Ficoll-Paque density gradient centrifugation. Trizol reagent was used to extract total RNA, and RNA quality was then checked on an Agilent 2100 Bioanalyzer.

The rearranged segments are TRBV14 and TRBJ1-1; TRBD1 agrees with 9 junctional bases. This clonotype was sampled from a young woman with Graves' ophthalmopathy. The source material was blood. CDR3 protein: CASSQAGTGLLGTEAFF. The DNA reads as follows: TGTGCCAGCAGTCAAGCCGGGACAGGGCTATTGGGCACTGAAGCTTTCTTT.